Presented here are 18 T cell receptor delta chains from one specimen sequenced in a study of γδ T cells in repeated Plasmodium falciparum infection. Bulk repertoires came from Vgamma9/Vdelta2+ or Vdelta2-negative gammadelta T cells flow-sorted from PBMC. TCRdb called clones from the multiplex PCR reads again using CATT. This sample has 85,000 to 90,000 delta-chain clones, with more than 1.4% found just once. Sequencing was performed on gamma-delta T cells from blood. The receptors stem from a pool of human donors (malaria-infected and uninfected, not separated).

Notes on this clone: A far larger clone lies a single base away; this is likely a read error. At the DNA level, this CDR3 is encoded by other sequences in the same sample as well. The CDR3 spells CAFCGRTGGNTDKLIF. CDR3 nucleotides: TGTGCCTTTTGCGGGCGTACTGGGGGAAATACCGATAAACTCATCTTT. The V call is TRDV3, the J call TRDJ1; 9 bases match TRDD3. Germline V gene lookup returns CDR1 TVYSNPD and CDR2 GDNSRS (reference sequence). With V trimmed by 2 bases and J by 2 bases, 12 bases remained unmatched. This CDR3 is 16 amino acids long. The variable domain in full, with the rest retrieved from reference TRDV3 and TRDJ1, is CDKVTQSSPDQTVASGSEVVLLCTYDTVYSNPDLFWYRIRPDYSFQFVFYGDNSRSEGADFTQGRFSVKHILTQKAFHLVISPVRTEDSATYYCAFCGRTGGNTDKLIFGKGTRVTVEP.

This clone was seen a handful of times. The protein given by TCRdb reflects a much larger clone and differs at residue 13 from this DNA's translation, likely from a read error; the protein shown is the DNA's translation. The chain has TRDV2 and TRDJ3, with D possibly matching TRDD3 (6 bases). Here the J gene was assigned by germline matching of the DNA, as TCRdb has none. CDR1 and CDR2 from the germline V gene are GEAIGNYY and EKD. The CDR3 runs to 19 residues. The CDR3 DNA is TGTGCCTGTGACACCTCGGGACGGGGGACCTCCTGGGGCACCCGACAGATGTTTTTC. This codes for CACDTSGRGTSWGTRQMFF.

A remark on this clone: This DNA's translation differs at residue 13 from TCRdb's protein, which comes from a much larger clone; a read error is likely, and the protein shown is translated from the DNA. The CDR3 DNA reads TGTGCCTGTGACCAACTGGGGGATATGACCTGGGACGCCCGACAGATGTTTTTC. This encodes CACDQLGDMTWDARQMFF. The chain couples TRDV2 to TRDJ3; 11 nucleotides match TRDD3. TCRdb supplies no J gene; here it was assigned by aligning the nucleotide sequence to germline. The CDR3 is 18 amino acids. Germline assignment: CDR1 GEAIGNYY and CDR2 EKD.

This clone was counted a few times. This DNA translates differently at residue 7 from the TCRdb protein, which is that of a much larger clone; a read error is likely, and the protein shown is the DNA's own translation. This CDR3 reads CACDTVRSMTAQLFF. The CDR3 nucleotides read TGTGCCTGTGACACCGTGAGATCTATGACAGCACAACTCTTCTTT. The V call is TRDV2, the J call TRDJ2; D gene unclear. No J segment appears in TCRdb, so it was assigned here by matching the sequence to germline. CDR3 length: 15 amino acids. Trimming left V 0 bases short and J 3 bases short, with 10 bases between. The germline gives CDR1 GEAIGNYY, CDR2 EKD.

This clone showed up many times. The protein TCRdb lists belongs to a much larger clone and differs from this DNA's translation at residue 10, which points to a read error; the protein shown is made from the DNA. This chain links TRDV1 with TRDJ1; possibly TRDD3 for D (6 bases). V lost 3 bases to trimming and J lost 0 bases, with 29 bases between them. The CDR3 has 21 amino acids. Germline CDR1 reads TSWWSYY; CDR2 reads QGS. CDR3 in amino acids: CALGEAVILQLGGLYTDKLIF. CDR3 sequence (DNA): TGTGCTCTTGGGGAGGCTGTCATACTACAACTGGGAGGACTTTACACCGATAAACTCATCTTT.

V and J are TRDV1 and TRDJ1, with TRDD3 matching 13 bases. TCRdb offers no J gene call, so here the DNA was matched to germline to obtain one. The CDR3 length is 20 residues. Germline CDR1 TSWWSYY, CDR2 QGS. V shed 2 bases and J 3 bases; nucleotides not matched to a gene: 15. The CDR3 protein is CALGEIPSFTGGYAPDKLIF. In DNA, the CDR3 is TGTGCTCTTGGGGAAATCCCTTCCTTTACTGGGGGATACGCTCCCGATAAACTCATCTTT.

The sample holds a few counts of this clone. This likely came from a read error, as a far larger clone is one base away. Additional DNA sequences in this sample encode the identical CDR3. The chain has TRDV2 and TRDJ1; 10 positions agree with TRDD3. The J gene was missing in TCRdb and was found by matching the end of the DNA to germline. Trimming took 7 bases from V and 0 from J; bases not matched to a gene: 10. This CDR3 region has 16 residues. Looked up from germline, CDR1 is GEAIGNYY and CDR2 is EKD. CDR3 nucleotides: TGTGCCTGCGACGGCTACTGGGGGATTTACACCGATAAACTCATCTTT. Translating it yields CACDGYWGIYTDKLIF.

Comments on this clone: The protein held in TCRdb is that of a much larger clone and does not match this DNA's translation at residue 3, likely because of a read error; the protein shown is translated from the DNA. This chain links TRDV1 with TRDJ1, with 10 bases fitting TRDD3. Matching the DNA to germline supplied the J gene, which TCRdb does not give. Germline CDR1 is TSWWSYY and CDR2 is QGS. The CDR3 is made up of 22 amino acids. The CDR3 reads CAPGERTPYRFNGGYHTDKLIF. CDR3 DNA: TGTGCTCCTGGGGAACGTACGCCCTACCGTTTCAATGGGGGATACCATACCGATAAACTCATCTTT.

This clone was detected a few times. A far larger clone is off by one base, so a read error is likely. Other DNA sequences in the same sample also yield this CDR3. The J gene is TRDJ1, the V gene TRDV1, with 11 bases aligning to TRDD3. Germline V CDR1 and CDR2: TSWWSYY, QGS. The CDR3 loop spans 19 amino acids. Here the CDR3 reads CALGELGPSLLGDKHKLIF. The DNA of the CDR3 is TGTGCTCTCGGGGAACTAGGACCTTCTTTACTGGGGGATAAGCATAAACTCATCTTT.

In its sample, this clone was seen many times. The chain links TRDV1 to TRDJ1; the D gene could be TRDD2 or TRDD3 (8 bases each). Germline matching of the DNA provided the J gene here, since TCRdb leaves it blank. V gave up 0 bases and J gave up 0 bases, with 38 bases separating them. Germline V gene lookup returns CDR1 TSWWSYY and CDR2 QGS. This CDR3 contains 25 residues. Here the CDR3 reads CALGELGFLPSTGGLVPLYTDKLIF. The CDR3 bases are TGTGCTCTTGGGGAACTAGGCTTCCTACCAAGTACTGGGGGCCTCGTCCCCTTGTACACCGATAAACTCATCTTT.

This clone has just a few counts. With a far larger clone one base away, a read error is the likely cause. Other DNA variants within this sample encode the same CDR3. The chain couples TRDV1 to TRDJ1; 7 bases are a match to TRDD3. The CDR3 consists of 21 residues. Germline trimming cut 2 bases from V and 0 bases from J; bases unmatched to any gene: 21. Germline V gene lookup returns CDR1 TSWWSYY and CDR2 QGS. DNA of the CDR3: TGTGCTCTTGGGGAAAGGATCCGACCTGGGGGGCTCTCACAGTACACCGATAAACTCATCTTT. Translating gives CALGERIRPGGLSQYTDKLIF.

This clone appeared many times. A single base is all that separates this from a far larger clone, so a read error is likely. The sample holds other DNA sequences that translate to the same CDR3. The rearrangement uses TRDV1 and TRDJ1; the D gene is possibly TRDD3 (5 bases). The CDR3 is 16 residues long. The V end was cut by 2 bases, the J end by 7 bases, with 20 bases between. CDR1 and CDR2 from the germline V gene are TSWWSYY and QGS. CDR3 region: CALGEINTLLPVKLIF. The CDR3 DNA follows: TGTGCTCTTGGGGAAATCAATACGCTACTACCAGTTAAACTCATCTTT.

With respect to this clone: This DNA translates differently at residue 4 from the TCRdb protein, which is that of a much larger clone; a read error is likely, and the protein shown is the DNA's own translation. DNA for the CDR3: TGTGCTCTTAGGATCGAACAGCCCGCATACACCGATAAACTCATCTTT. This encodes CALRIEQPAYTDKLIF. The rearrangement links TRDV1 to TRDJ1; the D is unclear. V gave up 8 bases and J gave up 0 bases, with 19 bases separating them. The V gene's germline CDR1 is TSWWSYY and CDR2 QGS. The CDR3 is 16 residues long.

Note on this clone: A read error is the likely source, as a far larger clone sits one nucleotide away. Other DNA sequences from this sample encode an identical CDR3 as well. This CDR3 is CALGELPLLSNPWGSHYTDKLIF. The CDR3 nucleotides are TGTGCTCTTGGGGAACTCCCATTACTTTCGAACCCTTGGGGATCCCATTACACCGATAAACTCATCTTT. The rearrangement uses TRDV1 and TRDJ1, with D possibly matching TRDD3 (6 bases). Trimming pared 0 bases from V and 0 bases from J, leaving 32 bases between. Germline CDR1 and CDR2: TSWWSYY and QGS. The CDR3 contains 23 residues.

This clone occurred a few times. This DNA translates differently at residue 6 from the TCRdb protein, which is that of a much larger clone; a read error is likely, and the protein shown is the DNA's own translation. This chain joins TRDV2 and TRDJ1, with D tentatively TRDD2 (5 bases). The J gene, left out of TCRdb, was set here by checking the DNA against germline. The V gene lost 0 bases and the J gene lost 4 bases, with 11 bases spanning the gap. CDR3 length: 14 amino acids. Germline assignment: CDR1 GEAIGNYY and CDR2 EKD. The CDR3 DNA sequence: TGTGCCTGTGACACCCCTTCACCGCGCGATAAACTCATCTTT. This sequence encodes CACDTPSPRDKLIF.

Of note for this clone: This is likely an artifact of a read error, given a far larger clone one base away. Distinct nucleotide sequences in the sample also encode this CDR3. V usage is TRDV2 and J usage is TRDJ1; D perhaps matches TRDD3 (5 bases). This CDR3 contains 15 residues. Germline V gene lookup returns CDR1 GEAIGNYY and CDR2 EKD. The V end lost 1 base, the J end lost 5 bases, and 16 bases lay between the germline ends. The chain's CDR3 is CACDTDAGARDKLIF. The CDR3 coding sequence is TGTGCCTGTGACACGGACGCGGGGGCCCGAGATAAACTCATCTTT.

In its sample, this clone was seen a few times. The translation of this DNA and the TCRdb protein of a much larger clone differ at residue 9, probably owing to a read error; the protein shown here is translated from the DNA. This chain's CDR3 is CALGDALLIAETGGFFTDKLIF. The CDR3 coding sequence is TGTGCTCTTGGGGACGCTCTTCTTATCGCAGAAACTGGGGGATTCTTCACCGATAAACTCATCTTT. This chain uses TRDV1 with TRDJ1, with 10 bases that match TRDD3. Because TCRdb records no J gene, it was assigned here through a match of the DNA to germline. The CDR3 loop spans 22 amino acids. The V and J ends lost 3 bases and 1 base, in that order; junction bases with no gene match: 23. Germline CDR1 reads TSWWSYY; CDR2 reads QGS.

This clone was detected a few times. TCRdb assigns this DNA the protein of a much larger clone, which departs from its translation at residue 17; this likely reflects a read error, and the protein shown comes from translating the DNA. As DNA, the CDR3 is TGTGCTCTTGGGCCCATCCCCTTCCTACGAACTGGGGGACTGTACTCCCGGGACACCCGACAGATGTTTTTC. It yields the protein CALGPIPFLRTGGLYSRDTRQMFF. The V call is TRDV1, the J call TRDJ3, with D tentatively TRDD2 or TRDD3 (9 bases each). The J gene was not available in TCRdb and was assigned here by matching the DNA to germline segments. Germline CDR1 is TSWWSYY and CDR2 is QGS. The CDR3 length is 24 residues.